This T cell receptor (beta chain) was recorded in a study of control samples from healthy donors and cancer patients. TCRdb's copy holds only in-frame clones and misses some; the assay was immunoSEQ multiplex PCR. The sample consists of about 84,000 clones, 84% of them appearing once. Deletions cut 6 bases from V and 5 bases from J, with 13 bases between. This CDR3 comprises 13 residues. Germline assignment: CDR1 MDHEN and CDR2 SYDVKM. The chain joins TRBV28 to TRBJ1-1, with a possible D match to TRBD1 (5 bases). Material for sequencing was PBMCs. This clonotype originated in a man in his sixties with head and neck cancer. This CDR3 is CASRSGQGTEAFF. For the CDR3, the DNA is TGTGCCAGCAGGTCGGGTCAGGGAACTGAAGCTTTCTTT.